This paragraph reports one T cell receptor beta chain. Between the trimmed V and J ends, which lost 0 bases and 2 bases, there was a span of 7 bases. The V gene's germline CDR1 is KGHSH and CDR2 LQKENI. This CDR3 is 14 amino acids long. Donors had no recently reported acute infections or vaccinations and were HIV-negative. Method: immunoSEQ multiplex PCR; TCRdb's copy keeps in-frame clones and lacks some. The sample holds about 1 million clones; around 76% are singletons and the top ten take approximately 1.5%. This sample stems from a study of shared clonotypes between healthy human individuals. This chain links TRBV18 with TRBJ2-5, with unresolved D. The source of this sequence is a man between 18 and 35 years old in good health. Sequencing input: memory CD4+ T cells sorted from blood. Specified subset: CD45RA-negative fraction. CDR3: CASSPPSIQETQYF. DNA of the CDR3: TGTGCCAGCTCACCACCGTCCATACAAGAGACCCAGTACTTC.